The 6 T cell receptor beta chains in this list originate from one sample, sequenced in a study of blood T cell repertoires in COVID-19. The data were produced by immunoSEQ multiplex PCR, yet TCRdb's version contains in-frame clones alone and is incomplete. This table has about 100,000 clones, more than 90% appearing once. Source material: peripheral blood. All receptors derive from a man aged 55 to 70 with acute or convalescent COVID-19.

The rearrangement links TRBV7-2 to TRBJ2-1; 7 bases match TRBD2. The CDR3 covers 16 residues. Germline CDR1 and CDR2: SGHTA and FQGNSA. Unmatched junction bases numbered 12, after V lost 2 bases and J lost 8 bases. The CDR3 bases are TGTGCCAGCAGCTTAACTTTACGGGGGGTGTTGGATGAGCAGTTCTTC. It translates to CASSLTLRGVLDEQFF.

CDR3 region: CASSPDRRNTEAFF. The CDR3 DNA is TGTGCCAGCAGCCCGGACAGGAGGAACACTGAAGCTTTCTTT. The V call is TRBV7-8, the J call TRBJ1-1, with TRBD1 identical over 7 bases. The CDR3 runs to 14 residues. Germline assignment: CDR1 SGHVS and CDR2 FQNEAQ. V shed 5 bases, J shed 1 base, and the junction held 4 bases outside the gene matches.

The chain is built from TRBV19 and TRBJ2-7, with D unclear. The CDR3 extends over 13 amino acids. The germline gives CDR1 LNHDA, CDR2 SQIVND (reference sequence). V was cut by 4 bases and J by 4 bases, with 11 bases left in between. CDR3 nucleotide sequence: TGTGCCAGTAGTAAGACTGGAAGATACGAGCAGTACTTC. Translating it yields CASSKTGRYEQYF.

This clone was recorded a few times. The CDR3 spells CASSALQGYSGNTIYF. The CDR3 region has the DNA TGTGCCAGCAGTGCCCTACAGGGCTACTCTGGAAACACCATATATTTT. V is TRBV2 and J is TRBJ1-3; TRBD1 is a possible D gene (6 bases). The V end lost 4 bases, the J end lost 0 bases, and 13 bases lay between the germline ends. The CDR3 spans 16 residues. The germline gives CDR1 SNHLY, CDR2 FYNNEI.

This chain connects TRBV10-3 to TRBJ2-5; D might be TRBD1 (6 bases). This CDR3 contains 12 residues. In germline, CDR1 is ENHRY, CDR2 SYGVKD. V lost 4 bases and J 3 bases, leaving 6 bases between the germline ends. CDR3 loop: CAISGTEETQYF. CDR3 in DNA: TGTGCCATCAGTGGGACAGAAGAGACCCAGTACTTC.

CDR3 coding DNA: TGTGCCAGCAGCCCGGACAGTGGGGAGACCCAGTACTTC. Translated, it gives CASSPDSGETQYF. This chain uses TRBV7-3 with TRBJ2-5; D possibly corresponds to TRBD1 (6 bases). The CDR3 is 13 residues long. Trimming removed 5 bases at V and 5 bases at J, with 12 bases between. CDR1 and CDR2 from the germline V gene are SGHTA and FQGTGA.